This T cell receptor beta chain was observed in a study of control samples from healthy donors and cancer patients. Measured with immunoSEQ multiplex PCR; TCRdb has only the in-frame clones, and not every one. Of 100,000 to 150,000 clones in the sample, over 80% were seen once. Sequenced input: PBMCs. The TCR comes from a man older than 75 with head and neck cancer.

CDR3 DNA: TGTGCCAGCAGCTTAGGAGGACTAGGGGCAGATACGCAGTATTTT. Its translation is CASSLGGLGADTQYF. The rearrangement uses TRBV7-2 and TRBJ2-3, with 7 bases matching TRBD2. The J segment lost 4 bases and the V segment lost 1 base, leaving 5 bases of the junction unmatched. CDR1 SGHTA and CDR2 FQGNSA come from the germline V gene. CDR3 length: 15 amino acids.